The present entry profiles one T cell receptor (beta chain) with its context. No cognate antigen has been identified for it. One base away there is no much larger clone; base qualities are not given. These data are taken from a study of shared clonotypes between healthy human individuals (dated by TCRdb to between 2020 and 2021). The study in broad terms: The cohort included a few men and a couple of women between 18 and 49 years of age. To increase sequencing depth and limit assay-specific biases, TCR repertoire library preparation and sequencing were carried out by different laboratories using diverse techniques. For each donor, three plates each were used for CD4 naive and CD4 memory, two plates were used for CD8 naive, and one plate was used for CD8 memory. Between about 0.94 and 8.9 billion PBMCs per donor were obtained by leukapheresis. To estimate repertoire size and how much clonotype sharing occurs between individuals, the study deeply sequenced the blood TCR repertoires of roughly 5 healthy adults.

The donors were healthy, HIV-negative adults who had no recently reported acute infections or vaccinations. All donors were Caucasian adults living in Nashville, Tennessee, USA. CD4+ T cells were enriched through magnetic negative selection, after which naive cells were positively selected on CD45RA and the remaining negative fraction served as the memory subset. After blood collection by leukapheresis, PBMCs were isolated using Ficoll-Histopaque density gradient centrifugation and then cryopreserved in the vapor phase of liquid nitrogen. Analytical flow cytometry was used to check the purity and quantity of every magnetically sorted T cell population. Genomic DNA was isolated from each sorted fraction and quantified by UV absorbance on a Nanodrop 2000c. General findings and caveats noted by the study authors: Estimated clonotype richness was generally larger for naive than for memory subsets. Rarefaction of sorted-subset datasets indicated incomplete sequencing despite the large sequencing depth. When several donors were compared, the shared fraction of clonotypes was around 5.1% for naive CD4, about 4% for naive CD8, more than 2% for memory CD4, and roughly 0.43% for memory CD8. Because the study included only a small number of donors, the genetic and exposure-history diversity represented was limited. Pairwise subsampling led to the expectation that sequencing depth would affect the degree of clonotype sharing among donors. Sampling was restricted to blood, and TCR repertoires in tissue are likely to differ from TCR repertoires in blood. Higher generation probabilities were observed for clonotypes shared by all four sorted-subset donors than for non-shared clonotypes.

Using the deep immunoSEQ assay, TCR CDR3 regions were amplified from genomic DNA by multiplex PCR. Extracted genomic DNA from each cell subset was spread evenly across all wells of several immunoSEQ 96-well plates, with each plate serving as a replicate. For sorted subsets, approximately 210 ng of genomic DNA, equivalent to some 30,000 T cell genomes, went into each replicate PCR. The purified libraries were quantified using a Qubit 3.0 fluorometer, sized with a Bioanalyzer 2100, and then quantified again using the KAPA Library Quantification kit. A separate single-read 150-cycle Illumina NextSeq 550 flow cell was used to sequence each immunoSEQ 96-well plate. In the original analysis: Because the immunoSEQ output included only junctional sequences and no quality scores, the filtering could not be the same as the filtering used for full-length reads. Sequences were annotated with PyIR, a Python wrapper for IgBLAST v1.9, using IMGT germline references to assign V/J genes and CDR3. Reads were filtered out if the reads had weak V/J assignments (E-value above 1e-6), no CDR3, stop codons, out-of-frame junctions, or ambiguous translated residues. V3J clonotypes were defined as sequences sharing the same inferred V gene, J gene, and CDR3 amino acid sequence. The percentage overlap between two repertoires was calculated by dividing the number of shared unique clonotypes by the size of the smaller repertoire. Repertoire richness was assessed with RTK rarefaction, the Chao1 estimator, and Recon v2.1 estimates of unobserved clonotypes. Generation probabilities were computed with OLGA for all TCRbeta clonotypes obtained by the gDNA method from several donors. The clones in this table, taken by TCRdb from immuneACCESS, are in-frame only. Not every clone is retained; where verified, under half of the shortfall comes from an unresolved V gene, and the cause of the rest is unknown. V, J and clone size derive from that table, while D and trimming were established from the DNA sequence. The sample has 950,000 to 1,100,000 clones on record, under 80% of them singletons. The ten largest clones add up to approximately 1.5% of the sample.

Sequencing was performed on memory CD4+ T cells sorted from blood. Sample cell subset or site, as interpreted from the label and publication: CD45RA-negative fraction. The source of this sequence is a man between 18 and 35 years old in good health.

The CDR3 is CSVEMGQETQYF. In nucleotide form, the sequence is TGCAGCGTTGAAATGGGACAAGAGACCCAGTACTTC. The sequence links TRBV29-1 to TRBJ2-5, with the D gene call left open. At the junction V is shortened by 2 bases and J by 2 bases, with 6 bases in between. For CDR1 and CDR2, the germline V gene lists SQVTM and ANQGSEA. The CDR3 runs 12 amino acids, cysteine and phenylalanine included. The DNA shown is the 36-base CDR3, in frame from base 1.